This T cell receptor beta chain stems from a study of human T cells and chemical hapten exposure. Study findings and constraints: No alteration of TCRs above 1 in 1000 frequency was seen with DPC sensitization. Clustering by CDR3 similarity yielded significantly more large clusters from expanded TCRs than controls.

Each CDR3 protein is one row after TCRdb ran MiXCR on the RACE reads. The top ten hold around 5.6% of the sample, which has approximately 350,000 distinct CDR3 sequences, nearly 6.5% seen once. This clonotype was seen a handful of times. The antigen is unknown. The sample's time point: patch test 2, 6 weeks after DPC sensitization. Treatment noted: therapeutic diphenylcyclopropenone sensitization with weekly scalp DPC. Sample donors consisted of patients with alopecia, aged 18 to 70 years, who were suitable for DPC. It was unfractionated whole blood from which total RNA was extracted. CDR3 length: 13 residues. The germline V gene encodes CDR1 MGHDK and CDR2 SYGVNS. Deletions cut 2 bases from V and 4 bases from J, with 8 bases between.

This sequence was found in a woman between 18 and 29 years old with alopecia areata. Some clones in this sample may be carry-over from other donors' samples. Here the sequenced sample was whole blood, taken in connection with sensitization to the hapten diphenylcyclopropenone (DPC). The chain couples TRBV25-1 to TRBJ1-2; D might be TRBD1 (6 bases). The CDR3 sequence is CASSEIGGYGYTF. CDR3 in DNA: TGTGCCAGCAGTGAAATAGGGGGCTATGGCTACACCTTC.